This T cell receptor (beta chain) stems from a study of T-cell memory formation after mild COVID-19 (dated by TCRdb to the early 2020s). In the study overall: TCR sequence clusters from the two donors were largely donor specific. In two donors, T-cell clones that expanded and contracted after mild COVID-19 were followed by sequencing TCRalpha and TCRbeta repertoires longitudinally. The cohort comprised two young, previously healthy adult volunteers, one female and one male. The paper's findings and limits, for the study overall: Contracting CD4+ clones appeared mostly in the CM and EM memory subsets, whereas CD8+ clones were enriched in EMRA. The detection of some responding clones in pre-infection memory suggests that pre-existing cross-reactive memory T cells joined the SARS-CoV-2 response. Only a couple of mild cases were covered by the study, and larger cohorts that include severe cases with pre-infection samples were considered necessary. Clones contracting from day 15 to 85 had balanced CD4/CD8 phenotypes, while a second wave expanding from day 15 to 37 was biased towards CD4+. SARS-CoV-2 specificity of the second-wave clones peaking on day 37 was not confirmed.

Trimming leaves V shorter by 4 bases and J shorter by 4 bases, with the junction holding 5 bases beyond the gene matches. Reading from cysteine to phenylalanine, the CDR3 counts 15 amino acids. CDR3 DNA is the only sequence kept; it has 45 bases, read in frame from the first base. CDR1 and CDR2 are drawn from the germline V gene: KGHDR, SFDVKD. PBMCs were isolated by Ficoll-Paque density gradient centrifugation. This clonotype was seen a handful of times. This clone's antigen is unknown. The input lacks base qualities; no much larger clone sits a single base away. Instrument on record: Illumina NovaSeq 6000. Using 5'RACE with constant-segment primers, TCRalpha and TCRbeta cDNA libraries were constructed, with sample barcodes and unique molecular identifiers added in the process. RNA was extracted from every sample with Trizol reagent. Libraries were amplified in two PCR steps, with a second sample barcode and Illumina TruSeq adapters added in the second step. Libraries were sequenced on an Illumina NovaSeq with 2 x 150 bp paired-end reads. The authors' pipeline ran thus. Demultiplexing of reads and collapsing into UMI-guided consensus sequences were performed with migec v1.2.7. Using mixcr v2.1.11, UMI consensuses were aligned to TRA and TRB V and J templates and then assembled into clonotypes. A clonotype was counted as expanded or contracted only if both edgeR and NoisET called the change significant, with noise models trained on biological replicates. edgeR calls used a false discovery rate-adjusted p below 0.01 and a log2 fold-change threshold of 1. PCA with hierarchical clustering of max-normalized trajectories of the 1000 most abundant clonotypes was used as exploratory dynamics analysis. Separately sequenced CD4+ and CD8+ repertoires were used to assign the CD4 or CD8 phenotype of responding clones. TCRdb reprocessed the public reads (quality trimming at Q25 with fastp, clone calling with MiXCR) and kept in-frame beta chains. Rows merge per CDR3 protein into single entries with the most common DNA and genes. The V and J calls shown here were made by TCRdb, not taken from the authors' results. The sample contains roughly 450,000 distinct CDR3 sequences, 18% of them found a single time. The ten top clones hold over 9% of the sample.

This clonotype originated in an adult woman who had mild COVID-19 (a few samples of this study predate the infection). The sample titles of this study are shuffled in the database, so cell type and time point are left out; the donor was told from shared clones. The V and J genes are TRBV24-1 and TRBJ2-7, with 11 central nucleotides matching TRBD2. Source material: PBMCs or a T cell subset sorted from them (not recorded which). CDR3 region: CATSESGTSGYEQYF. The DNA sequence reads TGTGCCACCAGTGAATCCGGGACTAGCGGATACGAGCAGTACTTC.